This passage covers 8 T cell receptor beta chains from one sample sequenced in a study of blood T cell repertoires in COVID-19. This table comes from immunoSEQ multiplex PCR, and its TCRdb copy is limited to in-frame clones, with some not included. The sample records approximately 160,000 clones, about four fifths being singletons. Source material: peripheral blood. These receptor sequences come from a man in his forties or fifties who had recovered from COVID-19.

This clone has just one count. The chain carries TRBV6-5 and TRBJ2-2; 8 bases map to TRBD1. This CDR3 has 15 residues. V lost 6 bases, J lost 2 bases, and 5 bases stayed unmatched. Germline V gene data show CDR1 as MNHEY and CDR2 as SVGAGI. In DNA, the CDR3 is TGTGCCAGCAGCCGTCAGGGGGCTAACACCGGGGAGCTGTTTTTT. It encodes CASSRQGANTGELFF.

This clone was detected once. The genes are TRBV24-1 and TRBJ2-2, with D hard to call. Germline V lookup: CDR1 KGHDR, CDR2 SFDVKD. This CDR3 region has 15 residues. The V and J ends lost 2 bases and 4 bases respectively, with 10 bases between them. This chain's CDR3 is CATSDSKALTGELFF. CDR3 coding DNA: TGTGCCACCAGTGATTCCAAAGCCCTCACCGGGGAGCTGTTTTTT.

CDR3 sequence: CASSTDYGYTF. The CDR3, as DNA: TGTGCCAGCAGCACAGACTATGGCTACACCTTC. This chain joins TRBV6-6 and TRBJ1-2; no definite D call. This CDR3 has 11 amino acids. Germline V gives CDR1 MNHNY, CDR2 SVGAGI (reference sequence). The V gene lost 6 bases and the J gene lost 3 bases, with 5 bases spanning the gap.

The rearrangement joins TRBV4-2 to TRBJ2-2, with D possibly being TRBD2 (6 bases). From germline, CDR1 is LGHNA and CDR2 YNFKEQ. The CDR3 covers 16 residues. V was shortened by 0 bases and J by 7 bases, with 15 bases between the two germline ends. In nucleotides, the CDR3 is TGTGCCAGCAGCCAAGATCGACTACGGGGGAACGGGGAGCTGTTTTTT. Protein product: CASSQDRLRGNGELFF.

The genes are TRBV27 and TRBJ2-5, with 10 bases aligning to TRBD2. In germline, CDR1 is MNHEY, CDR2 SMNVEV (reference sequence). This CDR3 region has 14 residues. The V segment lost 6 bases and the J segment 4 bases; nucleotides outside the gene matches: 5. Here the CDR3 DNA reads TGTGCCAGCAGGGTAGCGGGAGGAGGAGAGACCCAGTACTTC. It translates to CASRVAGGGETQYF.

The chain uses TRBV27 and TRBJ2-3; possibly TRBD2 for D (5 bases). Per germline, CDR1 MNHEY and CDR2 SMNVEV (reference sequence). The CDR3 is made up of 15 amino acids. The V end was cut by 6 bases, the J end by 2 bases, with 15 bases between. The CDR3 is CASSSPGLPTDTQYF. CDR3 nucleotides: TGTGCCAGCAGCTCCCCCGGACTCCCCACAGATACGCAGTATTTT.

The table lists this clone with a count of one. This chain connects TRBV10-3 to TRBJ1-5, with TRBD1 identical over 7 bases. Germline V CDR1 and CDR2: ENHRY, SYGVKD. The CDR3 is made up of 15 amino acids. V lost 6 bases, J lost 9 bases, and 14 bases stayed unmatched. CDR3 sequence (DNA): TGTGCCATCAGGGAAGAGTTAGGGGGCGTATGGCCCCAGCATTTT. Protein: CAIREELGGVWPQHF.

The chain employs TRBV19 and TRBJ1-4, with D maybe TRBD1 (5 bases). The germline V and J ends were trimmed by 8 bases and 4 bases, with 11 bases remaining between them. This CDR3 contains 13 residues. Germline V lookup: CDR1 LNHDA, CDR2 SQIVND (reference sequence). CDR3 loop: CASLSQGNEKLFF. CDR3 coding DNA: TGTGCCAGTCTAAGCCAGGGTAATGAAAAACTGTTTTTT.